This T cell receptor (beta chain) was retrieved from a study of radiation and T cells in renal cell carcinoma. The assay was immunoSEQ multiplex PCR, and TCRdb's table has in-frame clones only and misses some. Of around 94,000 clones in the sample, around 81% were seen once. The germline gives CDR1 SNHLY, CDR2 FYNNEI. The CDR3 length is 13 residues. The ends were cut back, 6 bases at V and 2 bases at J, with 11 bases in the middle. Time point indicated: blood 4 weeks post-SBRT, at nephrectomy. Sample treatment: 15 Gy SBRT to primary tumor, nephrectomy 4 weeks later. The sequence derives from a man aged 45-60 years with renal cell carcinoma. The sequences come from blood, collected from a patient whose treatment included radiotherapy and nephrectomy. The chain couples TRBV2 to TRBJ2-7; D may be TRBD1 (6 bases). CDR3 protein: CASSPGTTYEQYF. The CDR3 DNA follows: TGTGCCAGCAGCCCTGGGACAACCTACGAGCAGTACTTC.